This T cell receptor (beta chain) derives from a study of early T cells in non-severe SARS-CoV-2 infection. Study context: Sequencing of bulk RNA from unsorted whole blood was done, without chain pairing. Findings of the study overall: Matching results from VDJdb favored anti-spike CD8 responses, leaving private and CD4 specificities undetected.

There are 13 residues in the CDR3. V gave up 8 bases and J gave up 1 base, with 11 bases separating them. Germline-derived CDR1 and CDR2 are SSHAT and FNYEAQ (reference sequence). In its sample, this clonotype was seen many times. The antigen is undetermined. Unique molecular identifiers tagged individual cDNA molecules. One entry per CDR3 protein, called by TCRdb with MiXCR from the 5' RACE reads. This repertoire shows roughly 81,000 distinct CDR3 sequences, about 6% found once; its top ten account for less than 9.5%. The clonotype originates from an adult who was a healthcare worker with PCR-confirmed SARS-CoV-2 infection or an uninfected control (not recorded which). The material sequenced was whole blood. The chain links TRBV7-7 to TRBJ1-1, with D possibly matching TRBD1 (6 bases). Here the CDR3 DNA reads TGTGCCAGCTCACGGACAGAGAACACTGAAGCTTTCTTT. Residues: CASSRTENTEAFF.